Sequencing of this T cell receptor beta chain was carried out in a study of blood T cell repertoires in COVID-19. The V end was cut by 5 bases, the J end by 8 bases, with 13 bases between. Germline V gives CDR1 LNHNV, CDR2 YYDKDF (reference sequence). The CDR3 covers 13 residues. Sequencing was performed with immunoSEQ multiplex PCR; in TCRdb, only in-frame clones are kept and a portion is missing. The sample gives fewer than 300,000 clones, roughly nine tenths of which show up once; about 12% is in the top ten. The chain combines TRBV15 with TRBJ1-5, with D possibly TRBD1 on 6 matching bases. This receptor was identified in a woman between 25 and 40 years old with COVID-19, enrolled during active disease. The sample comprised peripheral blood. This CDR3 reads CATSGQLLEPQHF. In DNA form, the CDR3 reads TGTGCCACCAGCGGACAGCTTCTTGAGCCCCAGCATTTT.